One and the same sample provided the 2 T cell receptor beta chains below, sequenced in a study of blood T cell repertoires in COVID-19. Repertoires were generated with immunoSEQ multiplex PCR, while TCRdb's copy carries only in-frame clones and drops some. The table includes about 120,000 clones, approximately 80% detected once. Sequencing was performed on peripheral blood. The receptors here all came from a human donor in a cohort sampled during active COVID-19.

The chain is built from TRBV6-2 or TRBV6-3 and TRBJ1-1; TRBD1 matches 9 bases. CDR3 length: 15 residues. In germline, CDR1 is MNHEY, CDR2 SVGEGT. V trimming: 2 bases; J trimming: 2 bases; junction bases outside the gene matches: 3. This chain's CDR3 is CASSYRDRENTEAFF. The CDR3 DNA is TGTGCCAGCAGTTACCGGGACAGGGAAAACACTGAAGCTTTCTTT.

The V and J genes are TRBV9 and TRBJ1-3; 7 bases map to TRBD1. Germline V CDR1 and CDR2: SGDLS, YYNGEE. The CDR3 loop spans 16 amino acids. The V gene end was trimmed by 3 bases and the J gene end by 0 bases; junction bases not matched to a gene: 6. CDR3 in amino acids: CASSEGAGGSGNTIYF. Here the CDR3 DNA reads TGTGCCAGCAGCGAGGGGGCAGGGGGCTCTGGAAACACCATATATTTT.